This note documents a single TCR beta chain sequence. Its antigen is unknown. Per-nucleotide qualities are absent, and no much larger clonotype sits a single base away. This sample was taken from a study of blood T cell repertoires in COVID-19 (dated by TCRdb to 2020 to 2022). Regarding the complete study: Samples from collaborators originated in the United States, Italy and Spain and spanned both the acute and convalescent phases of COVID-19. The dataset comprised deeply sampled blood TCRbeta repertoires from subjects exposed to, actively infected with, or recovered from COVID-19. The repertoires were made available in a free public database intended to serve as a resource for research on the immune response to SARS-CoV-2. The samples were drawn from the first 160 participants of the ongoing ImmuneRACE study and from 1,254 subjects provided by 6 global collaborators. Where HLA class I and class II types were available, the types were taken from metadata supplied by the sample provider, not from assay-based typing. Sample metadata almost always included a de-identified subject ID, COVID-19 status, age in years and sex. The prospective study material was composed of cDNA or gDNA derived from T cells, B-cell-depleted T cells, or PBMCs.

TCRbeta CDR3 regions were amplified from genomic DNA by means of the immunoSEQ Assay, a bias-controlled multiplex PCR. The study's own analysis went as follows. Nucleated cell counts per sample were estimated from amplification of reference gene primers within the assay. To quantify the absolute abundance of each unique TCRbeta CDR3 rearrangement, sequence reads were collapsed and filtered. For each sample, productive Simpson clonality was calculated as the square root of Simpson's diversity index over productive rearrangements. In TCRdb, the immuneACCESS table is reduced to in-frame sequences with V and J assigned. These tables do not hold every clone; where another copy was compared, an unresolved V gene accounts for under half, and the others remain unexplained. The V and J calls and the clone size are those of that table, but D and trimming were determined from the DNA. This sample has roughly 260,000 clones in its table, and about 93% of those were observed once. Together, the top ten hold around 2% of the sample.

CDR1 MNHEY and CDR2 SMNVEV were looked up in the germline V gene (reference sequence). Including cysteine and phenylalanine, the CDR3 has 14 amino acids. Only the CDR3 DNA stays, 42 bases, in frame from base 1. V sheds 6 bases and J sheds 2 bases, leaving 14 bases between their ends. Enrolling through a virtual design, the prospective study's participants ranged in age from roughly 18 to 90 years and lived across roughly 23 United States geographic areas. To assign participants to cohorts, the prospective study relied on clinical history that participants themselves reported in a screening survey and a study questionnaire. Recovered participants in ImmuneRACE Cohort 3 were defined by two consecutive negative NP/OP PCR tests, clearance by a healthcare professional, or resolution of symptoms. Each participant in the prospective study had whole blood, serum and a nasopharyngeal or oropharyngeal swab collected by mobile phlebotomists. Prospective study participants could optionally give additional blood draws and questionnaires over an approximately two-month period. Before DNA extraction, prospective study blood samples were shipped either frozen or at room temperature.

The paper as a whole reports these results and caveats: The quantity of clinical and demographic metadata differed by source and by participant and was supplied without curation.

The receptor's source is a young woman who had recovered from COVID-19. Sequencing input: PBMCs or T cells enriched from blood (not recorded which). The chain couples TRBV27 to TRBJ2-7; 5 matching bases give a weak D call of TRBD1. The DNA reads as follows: TGTGCCAGCAGCCGCCCAGGGCAGGCCTACGAGCAGTACTTC. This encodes CASSRPGQAYEQYF.